The 25 T cell receptor beta chains below come from one sample, sequenced in a study of OX40 agonist ivuxolimab in advanced cancers. Profiled with immunoSEQ multiplex PCR; TCRdb holds only in-frame clones, not every one. The sample yields just under 65,000 clones, around 81% seen once. Sequences were derived from CD4+ or CD8+ T cells sorted from blood, sampled in a trial of the OX40 agonist ivuxolimab. These receptors came from an adult with an advanced solid tumor such as melanoma, head and neck, liver or kidney cancer.

This chain connects TRBV5-4 to TRBJ1-1; 7 nucleotides agree with TRBD1. CDR3 length: 14 residues. From germline, CDR1 is SGHNT and CDR2 YYREEE (reference sequence). V trimming: 4 bases; J trimming: 3 bases; junction bases outside the gene matches: 6. The CDR3 spells CASSLQGRDTEAFF. CDR3 nucleotide sequence: TGTGCCAGCAGCCTACAGGGGAGGGACACTGAAGCTTTCTTT.

The chain joins TRBV7-2 to TRBJ1-5; 9 bases are a match to TRBD1. The CDR3 contains 15 residues. V was clipped by 6 bases and J by 2 bases; unmatched bases: 5. CDR1 is SGHTA and CDR2 is FQGNSA in the germline V gene. CDR3 bases: TGTGCCAGCAGTCTCACAGGGGGCGGCAATCAGCCCCAGCATTTT. This gives the protein CASSLTGGGNQPQHF.

The chain has TRBV15 and TRBJ1-1, with TRBD1 as a possible D gene (5 bases). The CDR3 consists of 14 residues. CDR1 and CDR2 from the germline V gene are LNHNV and YYDKDF (reference sequence). V gave up 5 bases and J gave up 2 bases, with 12 bases separating them. The CDR3 spells CATSGAGGNTEAFF. CDR3 bases: TGTGCCACCAGCGGGGCGGGGGGAAACACTGAAGCTTTCTTT.

The DNA of the CDR3 is TGTGCCAGCTCACCGCTCGACAGCTTTATGAACACTGAAGCTTTCTTT. It encodes CASSPLDSFMNTEAFF. This rearrangement joins TRBV18 to TRBJ1-1, with a tentative D call TRBD1 (5 bases). From germline, CDR1 is KGHSH and CDR2 LQKENI. This CDR3 has 16 amino acids. V was cut by 3 bases and J by 0 bases, with 14 bases left in between.

The V and J genes are TRBV7-9 and TRBJ1-5, with D possibly being TRBD1 (5 bases). The CDR3 consists of 14 residues. Trimming removed 1 base at V and 6 bases at J, with 10 bases between. Germline CDR1 SEHNR, CDR2 FQNEAQ (reference sequence). Here the CDR3 DNA reads TGTGCCAGCAGCTTAGAGGGGTGGTTTCAGCCCCAGCATTTT. Its protein is CASSLEGWFQPQHF.

This clone appeared a few times. The rearrangement uses TRBV30 and TRBJ2-1; TRBD1 matches at 9 bases. This CDR3 is 16 amino acids long. V shed 5 bases, J shed 0 bases, and the junction held 8 bases outside the gene matches. The V gene's germline CDR1 is GTSNPN and CDR2 SVGIG (reference sequence). CDR3 sequence: CAWGTGTGFSYNEQFF. The CDR3 DNA sequence: TGTGCCTGGGGAACCGGGACAGGGTTCTCCTACAATGAGCAGTTCTTC.

This chain links TRBV7-9 with TRBJ1-4, with 10 bases fitting TRBD1. The V gene end was trimmed by 5 bases and the J gene end by 6 bases; junction bases not matched to a gene: 15. The CDR3 length is 18 residues. Germline assignment: CDR1 SEHNR and CDR2 FQNEAQ (reference sequence). In nucleotides, the CDR3 is TGTGCCAGCAGCCCCCAGGGGGGACAGGGGCCGTGGGATGAAAAACTGTTTTTT. Amino acid sequence: CASSPQGGQGPWDEKLFF.

The J gene is TRBJ2-3, the V gene TRBV5-1; the match to TRBD2 covers 9 bases. Trimming cost V 0 bases and J 1 base; bases outside gene matches: 15. CDR1 and CDR2 from the germline V gene are SGHRS and YFSETQ. The CDR3 has 20 amino acids. The DNA of the CDR3 is TGCGCCAGCAGCTTGGGGGTAGCGGGGGCGCGGACTGCAGGCACAGATACGCAGTATTTT. Translation gives CASSLGVAGARTAGTDTQYF.

The chain recombines TRBV19 with TRBJ2-5; the D gene could be TRBD1 or TRBD2 (5 bases each). The end of the DNA fits TRBJ2-7 better, so the J call may be wrong. The CDR3 loop spans 14 amino acids. Germline CDR1 is LNHDA and CDR2 is SQIVND (reference sequence). This CDR3 is CASSIGTSSYEQYF. CDR3 nucleotide sequence: TGTGCCAGTAGTATTGGGACCTCATCCTACGAGCAGTACTTC.

The rearrangement joins TRBV6-1 to TRBJ1-2; possibly TRBD1 for D (6 bases). The CDR3 covers 15 residues. Trimming shortened V by 5 bases and J by 7 bases, and 20 bases separated the two germline ends. Germline V gives CDR1 MNHNS, CDR2 SASEGT. CDR3 in DNA: TGTGCCAGCAGTTTACCTCAGGGACAATTAACTGGCTACACCTTC. Amino acid sequence: CASSLPQGQLTGYTF.

The genes are TRBV30 and TRBJ1-6; TRBD1 matches at 11 bases. CDR1 and CDR2 (germline): GTSNPN, SVGIG (reference sequence). The length of the CDR3 is 14 residues. The junction had 9 bases not matched to a gene; V was cut back by 7 bases and J by 10 bases. CDR3 coding DNA: TGTGCCTATCAGGGACAGGGGGTTATGTCACCCCTCCACTTT. Residues: CAYQGQGVMSPLHF.

The V and J genes are TRBV9 and TRBJ2-1; D is undetermined. V lost 3 bases to trimming and J lost 5 bases, with 18 bases between them. This CDR3 spans 16 amino acids. CDR1 SGDLS and CDR2 YYNGEE come from the germline V gene. The CDR3 reads CASSESLGVPNNEQFF. CDR3 sequence (DNA): TGTGCCAGCAGCGAGTCCCTTGGGGTCCCAAACAATGAGCAGTTCTTC.

A single count supports this clone. The chain is built from TRBV27 and TRBJ2-7; TRBD1 aligns across 9 bases. V lost 5 bases to trimming and J lost 3 bases; unmatched junction nucleotides: 11. This CDR3 has 16 residues. The germline CDR1 and CDR2 sequences are MNHEY and SMNVEV (reference sequence). The CDR3 nucleotides are TGTGCCAGCAGTCCCCAGGGGATGACAGGGGGCTACGAGCAGTACTTC. Translating gives CASSPQGMTGGYEQYF.

The gene calls are TRBV7-2 and TRBJ2-7; 11 bases are shared with TRBD2. This CDR3 is built from 15 residues. The germline CDR1 and CDR2 sequences are SGHTA and FQGNSA. Trimming removed 1 base from V and 2 bases from J; junction bases left unmatched: 1. In nucleotides, the CDR3 is TGTGCCAGCAGCTTAGTAGCGGGGGGGACCTACGAGCAGTACTTC. Encoded protein: CASSLVAGGTYEQYF.

The sample holds a few counts of this clone. V and J are TRBV7-9 and TRBJ1-2; TRBD1 might be the D (6 bases). CDR3 length equals 13 residues. Germline V gene sequence: CDR1 SEHNR, CDR2 FQNEAQ (reference sequence). Trimming pared 5 bases from V and 2 bases from J, leaving 9 bases between. The CDR3 loop is CASSNDRNYGYTF. As DNA, the CDR3 is TGTGCCAGCAGCAACGACAGGAACTATGGCTACACCTTC.

The chain carries TRBV29-1 and TRBJ1-2; TRBD1 matches 7 bases. Losses at the gene ends were 3 bases for V and 8 bases for J; bases not matched to a gene: 3. The germline V gene has CDR1 SQVTM and CDR2 ANQGSEA. The CDR3 has 11 amino acids. The CDR3 spells CSVERGLGYTF. The DNA for the CDR3 is TGCAGCGTTGAGAGGGGGCTCGGCTACACCTTC.

The V call is TRBV5-6, the J call TRBJ1-2; 10 bases match TRBD1. This CDR3 is built from 15 residues. Germline CDR1 is SGHDT and CDR2 is YYEEEE. V shed 4 bases and J 6 bases; nucleotides not matched to a gene: 9. Written as DNA, the CDR3 is TGTGCCAGCAGCAGCAGACAGGGGGCCTTACATGGCTACACCTTC. Its translation: CASSSRQGALHGYTF.

This clone was detected only once. The V and J genes are TRBV5-6 and TRBJ2-5, with a tentative D call TRBD1 (5 bases). The CDR3 loop spans 14 amino acids. The V end was cut by 5 bases, the J end by 1 base, with 12 bases between. CDR1 is SGHDT, CDR2 YYEEEE, per germline. The CDR3 DNA reads TGTGCCAGCAGGGGGTGGGGCGGCCAAGAGACCCAGTACTTC. This translates into CASRGWGGQETQYF.

In its sample, this clone was seen once. The rearrangement links TRBV5-4 to TRBJ1-2; 7 positions agree with TRBD1. CDR1 and CDR2 (germline): SGHNT, YYREEE (reference sequence). The CDR3 consists of 15 residues. V shed 0 bases, J shed 3 bases, and the junction held 5 bases outside the gene matches. The CDR3 spells CASSLVGRGDYGYTF. The CDR3 bases are TGTGCCAGCAGCTTGGTGGGCAGGGGGGACTATGGCTACACCTTC.

This chain joins TRBV19 and TRBJ1-2, with 10 nucleotides matching TRBD1. The CDR3 consists of 15 residues. CDR1 LNHDA and CDR2 SQIVND come from the germline V gene (reference sequence). Losses at the gene ends were 8 bases for V and 2 bases for J; bases not matched to a gene: 8. The CDR3 coding sequence is TGTGCCAGTCGCCGGGGGGGACAGGGGAACTATGGCTACACCTTC. It encodes CASRRGGQGNYGYTF.

The genes are TRBV7-6 and TRBJ2-2, with 9 bases lining up with TRBD2. The V and J ends lost 5 bases and 2 bases, in that order; junction bases with no gene match: 6. Per germline, CDR1 SGHVS and CDR2 FNYEAQ. The CDR3 has 16 amino acids. For the CDR3, the DNA is TGTGCCAGCAGCCTCCAAGCGGGGGGTAACACCGGGGAGCTGTTTTTT. This gives the protein CASSLQAGGNTGELFF.

This clone was observed a few times. The chain recombines TRBV2 with TRBJ2-7, with 10 bases fitting TRBD1. Trimming cost V 7 bases and J 7 bases; bases outside gene matches: 7. CDR1 SNHLY and CDR2 FYNNEI come from the germline V gene. This CDR3 is 13 amino acids long. CDR3 amino acids: CASTGQGPGEQYF. In DNA form, the CDR3 reads TGTGCCAGCACGGGACAGGGGCCGGGGGAGCAGTACTTC.

The chain joins TRBV6-5 to TRBJ2-7; D possibly corresponds to TRBD1 (6 bases). Germline V gene lookup returns CDR1 MNHEY and CDR2 SVGAGI. There are 14 residues in the CDR3. The ends were cut back, 2 bases at V and 3 bases at J, with 11 bases in the middle. CDR3 coding DNA: TGTGCCAGCAGTTACGATGACAGGTTCTACGAGCAGTACTTC. This translates into CASSYDDRFYEQYF.

The gene calls are TRBV4-1 and TRBJ1-1, with unresolved D. V dropped 0 bases and J dropped 4 bases, with 15 bases sitting between them. This CDR3 region has 16 residues. Germline V lookup: CDR1 MGHRA, CDR2 YSYEKL. The CDR3 coding sequence is TGCGCCAGCAGCCAAGATCTTCGGGTTGGCCTCACTGAAGCTTTCTTT. This gives the protein CASSQDLRVGLTEAFF.

Of note for this clone: This same CDR3 is encoded by further DNA sequences in the sample. The genes are TRBV27 and TRBJ1-5, with D possibly being TRBD1 (5 bases). The CDR3 contains 17 residues. Germline CDR1 is MNHEY and CDR2 is SMNVEV (reference sequence). The germline V and J ends were trimmed by 1 base and 1 base, with 14 bases remaining between them. The chain's CDR3 is CASSLYPPGGSNQPQHF. CDR3 bases: TGTGCCAGCAGTTTATATCCCCCTGGGGGAAGCAATCAGCCCCAGCATTTT.